The 10 T cell receptor beta chains presented below share a single source sample, sequenced in a study of T-cell reconstitution after alpha-beta-depleted transplantation in children. Preparation of the TCRbeta library was carried out with unique molecular identifiers. TCRdb called the PCR reads again in MiXCR, with one record for every CDR3 protein. The sample includes roughly 570,000 distinct CDR3 sequences, 25% to 30% of them seen just once. Here the sequenced sample was PBMCs, taken before TCRalphabeta/CD19-depleted stem cell transplant. The receptors come from a boy younger than two with Wiskott-Aldrich syndrome, due to receive a stem cell transplant.

Only one count was recorded for this clonotype. J is TRBJ2-4 and V is TRBV12-3 or TRBV12-4; 14 bases are a match to TRBD2. J was trimmed by 2 bases and V by 6 bases; bases with no gene match: 9. This CDR3 region has 18 residues. The CDR3 reads CASSPGLAGVGTKNIQYF. For the CDR3, the DNA is TGTGCCAGCAGCCCGGGACTAGCGGGAGTCGGAACCAAAAACATTCAGTACTTC.

The chain joins TRBV29-1 to TRBJ1-4; 8 nucleotides align to TRBD1. This CDR3 contains 10 residues. The V and J ends lost 7 bases and 13 bases, in that order; junction bases with no gene match: 5. In germline, CDR1 is SQVTM, CDR2 ANQGSEA. CDR3 nucleotide sequence: TGCAGCGCTCAGGGGGCGGGACTGTTTTTT. It specifies CSAQGAGLFF.

The rearrangement uses TRBV20-1 and TRBJ2-5; 8 positions match TRBD1. The CDR3 sequence is 14 residues long. J lost 2 bases, V lost 4 bases, and 6 bases had no gene match. Germline V CDR1 and CDR2: DFQATT, SNEGSKA (reference sequence). The CDR3 DNA sequence: TGCAGTGCTAATCGACAGGGGCTACAAGAGACCCAGTACTTC. It encodes CSANRQGLQETQYF.

The chain uses TRBV12-3 or TRBV12-4 and TRBJ2-2; 7 bases align to TRBD2. The CDR3 extends over 15 amino acids. V lost 5 bases, J lost 4 bases, and 7 bases stayed unmatched. CDR3 sequence: CASSVLASFTGELFF. CDR3 nucleotide sequence: TGTGCCAGCAGTGTACTAGCGTCGTTCACCGGGGAGCTGTTTTTT.

This clonotype was found a few times. The chain links TRBV5-6 to TRBJ2-1; 9 bases are a match to TRBD1. Germline loops: CDR1 SGHDT, CDR2 YYEEEE. The V gene end was trimmed by 9 bases and the J gene end by 8 bases; junction bases not matched to a gene: 9. The CDR3 consists of 13 residues. The CDR3 nucleotides are TGTGCCACCAGGGACAGGGCTGGTGATGAGCAGTTCTTC. Its protein product is CATRDRAGDEQFF.

V and J are TRBV5-1 and TRBJ2-1; no clear D. This CDR3 spans 15 amino acids. Germline CDR1 reads SGHRS; CDR2 reads YFSETQ. The V gene lost 0 bases and the J gene lost 3 bases, with 10 bases spanning the gap. Written as DNA, the CDR3 is TGCGCCAGCAGCTTGGGCCCCTCCCGCTACAATGAGCAGTTCTTC. Translation: CASSLGPSRYNEQFF.

The V gene is TRBV7-2, the J gene TRBJ1-5; a weak D match, TRBD1 (6 bases). Germline V gene lookup returns CDR1 SGHTA and CDR2 FQGNSA. Trimming cost V 5 bases and J 7 bases, with 15 bases left between them. This CDR3 has 14 residues. For the CDR3, the DNA is TGTGCCAGCAGCCTAAACAGGGTCTACCAGCCCCAGCATTTT. Translating it yields CASSLNRVYQPQHF. The whole variable domain, remainder taken from reference TRBV7-2 and TRBJ1-5, is GAGVSQSPSNKVTEKGKDVELRCDPISGHTALYWYRQSLGQGLEFLIYFQGNSAPDKSGLPSDRFSAERTGGSVSTLTIQRTQQEDSAVYLCASSLNRVYQPQHFGDGTRLSIL.

This chain uses TRBV5-1 with TRBJ2-7, with 9 bases that match TRBD2. The CDR3 consists of 14 residues. Germline trimming cut 1 base from V and 6 bases from J; bases unmatched to any gene: 5. The germline CDR1 and CDR2 sequences are SGHRS and YFSETQ. The CDR3 spells CASSLSSGASEQYF. CDR3 DNA: TGCGCCAGCAGCTTGTCTAGCGGGGCCTCCGAGCAGTACTTC.

J is TRBJ2-1 and V is TRBV12-3 or TRBV12-4; D tentatively fits TRBD1 or TRBD2 (5 bases each). The ends were cut back, 4 bases at V and 6 bases at J, with 7 bases in the middle. The CDR3 covers 12 residues. CDR3 DNA sequence: TGTGCCAGCAGTTCAGGGAGCAATGAGCAGTTCTTC. Protein sequence: CASSSGSNEQFF.

Regarding this clonotype: One end of the junction does not line up with germline, which may come from a read error. The chain joins TRBV20-1 to TRBJ1-1, with TRBD1 matching over 10 bases. The CDR3 has 11 amino acids. Germline V gives CDR1 DFQATT, CDR2 SNEGSKA (reference sequence). CDR3: CSARGVLGQGF. In nucleotides, the CDR3 is TGCAGTGCTAGAGGGGTTCTGGGACAGGGGTTT.